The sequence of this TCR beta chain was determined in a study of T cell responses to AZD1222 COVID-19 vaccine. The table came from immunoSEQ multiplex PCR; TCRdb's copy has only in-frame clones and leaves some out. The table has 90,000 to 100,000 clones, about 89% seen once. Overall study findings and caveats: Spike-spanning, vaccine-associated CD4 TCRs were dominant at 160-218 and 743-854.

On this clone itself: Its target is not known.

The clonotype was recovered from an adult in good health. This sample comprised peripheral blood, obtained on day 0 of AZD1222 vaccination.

CDR3: CASSKILAGGTDTQYF. CDR3 bases: TGTGCCAGCAGCAAAATTTTAGCGGGGGGAACAGATACGCAGTATTTT. This rearrangement joins TRBV21-1 to TRBJ2-3; the table calls TRBD2, which could not be checked here. TRBV21-1 is shown as a pseudogene. The CDR3 runs to 16 residues.